These T cell receptor beta chains were read from a single sample in a study of T cell responses to AZD1222 COVID-19 vaccine. Generated by immunoSEQ multiplex PCR, the TCRdb table keeps only in-frame clones and is missing some. Of roughly 58,000 clones detected, around 85% appear once; the ten largest clones hold 15% to 20%. Sequences were derived from peripheral blood, sampled on day 0 of MenACWY control vaccination. These receptors originate from an adult in good health. The CDR3 runs from the conserved cysteine through the conserved F or W. D genes are given only for firm matches.

d_gene | j_gene | v_gene | CDR3nt | CDR3aa
TRBD2 | TRBJ2-1 | TRBV7-6 | TGTGCCAGCAGCTTAGATCCTAGCGGCCCGACATCCTACAATGAGCAGTTCTTC | CASSLDPSGPTSYNEQFF
NA | TRBJ1-5 | TRBV7-8 | TGTGCCAGCAGCTTGCCAGGAGGCAATCAGCCCCAGCATTTT | CASSLPGGNQPQHF
TRBD1 | TRBJ2-3 | TRBV5-1 | TGCGCCAGCAGCGAACAGGGGGCCCGCACAGATACGCAGTATTTT | CASSEQGARTDTQYF
TRBD1 | TRBJ2-1 | TRBV5-5 | TGTGCCAGCAGCTCGCCCCAGGGGGCGGTCGCCTACAATGAGCAGTTCTTC | CASSSPQGAVAYNEQFF
NA | TRBJ1-5 | TRBV7-8 | TGTGCCAGCAGCCTAACGGAGAATCAGCCCCAGCATTTT | CASSLTENQPQHF
TRBD2 | TRBJ2-1 | TRBV6-5 | TGTGCCAGCTCGCGCGGGAGAGAGAATGAGCAGTTCTTC | CASSRGRENEQFF
NA | TRBJ2-7 | TRBV27 | TGTGCCAGCGGGAGATTTCTCGACGAGCAGTACTTC | CASGRFLDEQYF
TRBD2 | TRBJ2-1 | TRBV10-3 | TGTGCCATCCGTGATGGCGGGGCGGGAGGGCGGTCCCTCAATGAGCAGTTCTTC | CAIRDGGAGGRSLNEQFF
TRBD1 | TRBJ2-7 | TRBV2 | TGTGCCAGCAGAACTGGGGACAGGGGAAATTCGGGAGAGCAGTACTTC | CASRTGDRGNSGEQYF
NA | TRBJ1-1 | TRBV12-3/TRBV12-4 | TGTGCCAGCAGGGCGGGGGTGAACACTGAAGCTTTCTTT | CASRAGVNTEAFF